This TCR beta chain appears in the sequencing data of a study of technical replicates of blood from a few donors. Here immunoSEQ multiplex PCR was the method, and the copy in TCRdb shows in-frame clones only, minus some. Here the sample spans about 15,000 clones, around 84% being singletons. The CDR3 has 15 residues. Germline V gene data show CDR1 as SGHAT and CDR2 as FQNNGV. Trimming cost V 4 bases and J 2 bases; bases outside gene matches: 5. The TCR comes from a human donor in good health. Sequences were obtained from PBMCs. The chain has TRBV11-2 and TRBJ2-5, with 9 nucleotides matching TRBD2. CDR3 sequence (DNA): TGTGCCAGCAGCTCCGGGACTAGCTCGCAAGAGACCCAGTACTTC. This translates into CASSSGTSSQETQYF.